These T cell receptor beta chains were read from a single sample in a study of brain T cells in children with intractable seizures. Clones were read by immunoSEQ multiplex PCR, and TCRdb kept only the in-frame ones, dropping some. In the table there are about 320,000 clones, 93% of which are singletons. Here the sequenced sample was peripheral blood, taken 4 to 6 months after surgery. The receptors come from a boy under two years old with tuberous sclerosis and intractable seizures. CDR3s include the opening cysteine and the closing phenylalanine or tryptophan. D genes are given only for firm matches. The size field is filled for only some rows; it gives once, few, many or a size class.

j_gene	d_gene	abundance	v_gene	CDR3aa	CDR3nt
TRBJ1-2	.	.	TRBV9	CASSVDGGPYGYTF	TGTGCCAGCAGCGTAGATGGAGGGCCCTATGGCTACACCTTC
TRBJ2-5	TRBD2	.	TRBV19	CASRKSGTQETQYF	TGTGCCAGTAGGAAAAGCGGGACTCAAGAGACCCAGTACTTC
TRBJ1-2	TRBD1	.	TRBV7-9	CASSRDRVSYGYTF	TGTGCCAGCAGCCGGGACAGGGTTAGCTATGGCTACACCTTC
TRBJ1-1	.	.	TRBV11-3	CASSLTQDMNTEAFF	TGTGCCAGCAGCTTAACGCAGGACATGAACACTGAAGCTTTCTTT
TRBJ2-1	.	.	TRBV6-5	CASSYPGVASYNEQFF	TGTGCCAGCAGTTACCCCGGTGTGGCTTCCTACAATGAGCAGTTCTTC
TRBJ1-2	.	once	TRBV19	CASMAGHQGGYGYTF	TGTGCCAGTATGGCGGGACACCAAGGGGGTTATGGCTACACCTTC
TRBJ2-1	.	.	TRBV4-2	CASSLGNGVGGNEQFF	TGTGCCAGCAGCCTCGGCAATGGGGTAGGGGGAAATGAGCAGTTCTTC
TRBJ1-2	.	.	TRBV5-5	CASSPGPGRGYTF	TGTGCCAGCAGCCCCGGCCCGGGACGGGGCTACACCTTC
TRBJ2-2	.	.	TRBV5-1	CASSFNTGELFF	TGCGCCAGCAGCTTCAACACCGGGGAGCTGTTTTTT
TRBJ2-7	TRBD2	.	TRBV7-8	CASSPGLAGPYEQYF	TGTGCCAGCAGCCCGGGACTAGCGGGCCCCTACGAGCAGTACTTC
TRBJ1-4	.	once	TRBV19	CASTLCTGSMAGTNEKLFF	TGTGCCAGTACCCTTTGTACAGGGAGTATGGCGGGAACTAATGAAAAACTGTTTTTT
TRBJ1-3	TRBD1	.	TRBV15	CATRPGQGLLSSGNTIYF	TGTGCCACCAGGCCTGGACAGGGGTTACTGAGCTCTGGAAACACCATATATTTT
TRBJ2-7	.	.	TRBV19	CASSSSVYEQYF	TGTGCCAGTAGTTCTAGCGTCTACGAGCAGTACTTC
TRBJ2-5	.	.	TRBV2	CASKGGWRSVETQYF	TGTGCCAGCAAGGGGGGGTGGAGGTCGGTAGAGACCCAGTACTTC
TRBJ2-1	.	few	TRBV6-5	CASSYVGGEQFF	TGTGCCAGCAGTTACGTGGGGGGTGAGCAGTTCTTC
TRBJ2-3	TRBD2	once	TRBV9	CASSVRTSGRHLDTQYF	TGTGCCAGCAGCGTCCGGACTAGCGGGAGGCACCTCGATACGCAGTATTTT
TRBJ2-7	.	once	TRBV3-1/TRBV3-2	CASSQGGQSYEQYF	TGTGCCAGCAGCCAGGGGGGACAGTCCTACGAGCAGTACTTC
TRBJ2-7	.	.	TRBV5-6	CASSLEAGEQYF	TGTGCCAGCAGCTTGGAAGCCGGCGAGCAGTACTTC
TRBJ1-4	TRBD1	.	TRBV7-9	CASSWTGRDAGLFF	TGTGCCAGCAGCTGGACAGGGAGGGATGCAGGACTGTTTTTT
TRBJ1-5	TRBD1	.	TRBV4-1	CASSQVMTGVLFVDQPQHF	TGCGCCAGCAGCCAAGTGATGACAGGGGTTTTGTTTGTCGATCAGCCCCAGCATTTT
TRBJ2-7	TRBD1	once	TRBV5-1	CASSFAGGLAEQYF	TGCGCCAGCAGCTTTGCAGGGGGCCTCGCCGAGCAGTACTTC
TRBJ2-1	TRBD1	.	TRBV23-1	CASIVQGDEQFF	TGCGCCAGCATCGTACAGGGGGATGAGCAGTTCTTC
TRBJ2-5	TRBD2	.	TRBV5-1	CASSLSASGKQETQYF	TGCGCCAGCAGCTTGTCTGCTAGCGGGAAGCAAGAGACCCAGTACTTC
TRBJ2-5	.	.	TRBV27	CASSRVGPRETQYF	TGTGCCAGCAGCCGGGTAGGGCCTCGGGAGACCCAGTACTTC